This entry lists 26 T cell receptor beta chains sequenced from one sample in a study of Ad26.COV2.S vaccination and SARS-CoV-2 variants. Treatment here: 15 to 20 received Ad26.COV2.S at low or high dose, single or two shots; about five received placebo; per-sample allocation not given. At day 63 after the first vaccine or placebo injection, samples were drawn. Clones were read by immunoSEQ multiplex PCR, and TCRdb kept only the in-frame ones, dropping some. The sample consists of about 440,000 clones, roughly 91% of them appearing once. The sample was peripheral blood, taken in a trial of Ad26.COV2.S vaccine versus placebo. The receptor source for this set is a person aged 18-65 years who received the Ad26.COV2.S COVID-19 vaccine or a placebo.

The chain couples TRBV18 to TRBJ2-1, with TRBD1 as a possible D gene (5 bases). The CDR3 contains 15 residues. CDR1 and CDR2 from the germline V gene are KGHSH and LQKENI. Trimming took off 2 bases at V and 5 bases at J, with 13 bases between the two ends. The CDR3 spells CASSPGAGADNEQFF. Written as DNA, the CDR3 is TGTGCCAGCTCACCAGGGGCAGGAGCAGACAATGAGCAGTTCTTC.

V and J are TRBV5-3 and TRBJ2-7; D unresolved. TRBV5-3 is identified as an open reading frame with a role that is uncertain. The CDR3 has 13 residues. Trimming shortened V by 6 bases and J by 2 bases, and 12 bases separated the two germline ends. The CDR3 loop reads CARTMTRTYEQYF. CDR3 bases: TGTGCCAGAACCATGACACGTACCTACGAGCAGTACTTC.

The count of this clone is one. CDR3 protein: CASSLAGQESYEQYF. The DNA for the CDR3 is TGTGCCAGCAGTTTGGCTGGACAGGAGTCCTACGAGCAGTACTTC. The V gene is TRBV27, the J gene TRBJ2-7, with 7 bases aligning to TRBD1. The germline gives CDR1 MNHEY, CDR2 SMNVEV (reference sequence). The CDR3 contains 15 residues. V lost 3 bases to trimming and J lost 1 base; unmatched junction nucleotides: 6.

The V and J genes are TRBV7-8 and TRBJ1-2; TRBD1 aligns across 9 bases. Germline values: CDR1 SGHVS, CDR2 FQNEAQ. J gave up 3 bases and V 3 bases, and 11 bases lay outside the gene matches. This CDR3 spans 17 amino acids. CDR3 in amino acids: CASSFNSKQGADYGYTF. The CDR3 DNA follows: TGTGCCAGCAGCTTTAACTCCAAACAGGGGGCAGACTATGGCTACACCTTC.

Worth noting for this clone: The same CDR3 also results from other DNA sequences found in this sample. The V call is TRBV2, the J call TRBJ1-4; D ambiguous. The CDR3 length is 14 residues. The germline gives CDR1 SNHLY, CDR2 FYNNEI. Trimming took off 8 bases at V and 1 base at J, with 11 bases between the two ends. The CDR3 DNA is TGTGCCAGCCGACGAGGCCTAACTAATGAAAAACTGTTTTTT. It translates to CASRRGLTNEKLFF.

This clone was seen just once. CDR3: CASGGQIFSYEQYF. The CDR3 region has the DNA TGCGCCAGCGGGGGGCAGATTTTCTCCTACGAGCAGTACTTC. The genes are TRBV10-2 and TRBJ2-7, with D perhaps TRBD1 or TRBD2 (6 bases each). V lost 8 bases to trimming and J lost 0 bases, with 14 bases between them. This CDR3 region has 14 residues. The germline V gene encodes CDR1 WSHSY and CDR2 SAAADI.

The genes are TRBV28 and TRBJ2-7; 8 nucleotides line up with TRBD1. Germline lookup yields CDR1 MDHEN and CDR2 SYDVKM. There are 15 residues in the CDR3. V shed 5 bases, J shed 2 bases, and the junction held 8 bases outside the gene matches. Here the CDR3 reads CASSARTGLTYEQYF. In DNA, the CDR3 is TGTGCCAGCAGTGCGCGGACAGGGCTAACCTACGAGCAGTACTTC.

The gene calls are TRBV2 and TRBJ2-2, with 7 bases matching TRBD2. Germline lookup yields CDR1 SNHLY and CDR2 FYNNEI. The CDR3 is made up of 13 amino acids. V lost 10 bases and J lost 4; bases outside the gene matches: 6. CDR3 region: CAIQAGATGELFF. CDR3 nucleotides: TGTGCCATCCAGGCGGGAGCCACCGGGGAGCTGTTTTTT.

The chain joins TRBV7-9 to TRBJ1-2; unclear D gene. The CDR3 length is 15 residues. V lost 1 base, J lost 4 bases, and 13 bases lay in between. Germline V gives CDR1 SEHNR, CDR2 FQNEAQ (reference sequence). In nucleotides, the CDR3 is TGTGCCAGCAGCTTAGGGGAGGGATCCCGCTATGGCTACACCTTC. It is translated as CASSLGEGSRYGYTF.

The chain employs TRBV10-3 and TRBJ2-1; D gene uncertain. CDR3 length: 13 amino acids. Germline assignment: CDR1 ENHRY and CDR2 SYGVKD. The V and J ends lost 4 bases and 12 bases respectively, with 16 bases between them. For the CDR3, the DNA is TGTGCCATCAGTGGTTCGGACCAAATAGCGCAGTTCTTC. Encoded protein: CAISGSDQIAQFF.

The V gene is TRBV27, the J gene TRBJ2-5; D unresolved. Germline V CDR1 and CDR2: MNHEY, SMNVEV (reference sequence). The V and J ends lost 0 bases and 0 bases respectively, with 5 bases between them. The CDR3 sequence is 14 residues long. The CDR3 bases are TGTGCCAGCAGTTTATCTACGAACCAAGAGACCCAGTACTTC. Its protein is CASSLSTNQETQYF.

This chain connects TRBV28 to TRBJ2-6; TRBD2 matches at 8 bases. The CDR3 contains 18 residues. Germline CDR1 and CDR2: MDHEN and SYDVKM. V lost 3 bases, J lost 0 bases, and 7 bases stayed unmatched. DNA for the CDR3: TGTGCCAGCAGTTTCTATGACGGGGGGGCCTCTGGGGCCAACGTCCTGACTTTC. Protein sequence: CASSFYDGGASGANVLTF.

On this clone itself: This CDR3 is also generated by other DNA sequences in the sample. The chain combines TRBV7-2 with TRBJ2-5; D remains ambiguous. V lost 1 base and J 1 base, leaving 4 bases between the germline ends. Germline CDR1 reads SGHTA; CDR2 reads FQGNSA. CDR3 length: 13 residues. The CDR3 spells CASSLGSQETQYF. The CDR3 nucleotides read TGTGCCAGCAGCTTAGGGTCCCAAGAGACCCAGTACTTC.

The J gene is TRBJ2-1, the V gene TRBV28; the match to TRBD2 covers 11 bases. Trimming cost V 5 bases and J 6 bases; bases outside gene matches: 9. Per the germline V gene, CDR1 is MDHEN and CDR2 is SYDVKM. The CDR3 length is 16 residues. CDR3 nucleotides: TGTGCCAGCAGTGCCCCCCCTAGCGGGAGGACCAATGAGCAGTTCTTC. It specifies CASSAPPSGRTNEQFF.

The CDR3 spells CASSHRTGHTDTQYF. For the CDR3, the DNA is TGTGCCAGCAGCCACCGTACAGGACACACAGATACGCAGTATTTT. The chain recombines TRBV11-3 with TRBJ2-3, with D tentatively TRBD1 (5 bases). Per germline, CDR1 SGHNT and CDR2 YENEEA. The CDR3 runs to 15 residues. V lost 5 bases and J 2 bases, leaving 14 bases between the germline ends.

The chain is built from TRBV15 and TRBJ1-1, with D perhaps matching TRBD1 (6 bases). The CDR3 is made up of 20 amino acids. Looked up from germline, CDR1 is LNHNV and CDR2 is YYDKDF (reference sequence). Deletions cut 0 bases from V and 0 bases from J, with 23 bases between. For the CDR3, the DNA is TGTGCCACCAGCAGAGAGGAGTTGGGGACATCGATGGGCCTGAACACTGAAGCTTTCTTT. It translates to CATSREELGTSMGLNTEAFF.

V and J are TRBV4-2 and TRBJ2-5; D is possibly TRBD1 (6 bases). The CDR3 extends over 15 amino acids. The germline CDR1 and CDR2 sequences are LGHNA and YNFKEQ. V dropped 2 bases and J dropped 2 bases, with 12 bases sitting between them. CDR3 nucleotide sequence: TGTGCCAGCAGCCAACCCGGGACACCGCAAGAGACCCAGTACTTC. Its protein product is CASSQPGTPQETQYF.

The J gene is TRBJ1-2, the V gene TRBV10-3, with D possibly TRBD1 on 5 matching bases. Germline lookup yields CDR1 ENHRY and CDR2 SYGVKD. CDR3 length: 12 residues. The DNA for the CDR3 is TGTGCGATCGGTATTGGGACCGGAGGCTACACCTTC. It is translated as CAIGIGTGGYTF.

V and J are TRBV18 and TRBJ2-7; 11 bases map to TRBD1. V shed 0 bases and J 12 bases; nucleotides not matched to a gene: 7. CDR1 and CDR2 (germline): KGHSH, LQKENI. The CDR3 runs to 14 residues. CDR3 coding DNA: TGTGCCAGCTCACCACCGGGACAGGGGGGATCCGTGTACTTC. Residues: CASSPPGQGGSVYF.

The V gene is TRBV4-2, the J gene TRBJ2-7, with D possibly being TRBD1 (5 bases). V lost 2 bases and J 6 bases, leaving 17 bases between the germline ends. Germline assignment: CDR1 LGHNA and CDR2 YNFKEQ. The CDR3 is made up of 15 amino acids. DNA for the CDR3: TGTGCCAGCAGCCAATTAGACCAGGGCCCTGGCGAGCAGTACTTC. It specifies CASSQLDQGPGEQYF.

The chain carries TRBV28 and TRBJ2-7, with 7 bases matching TRBD1. V was clipped by 6 bases and J by 1 base; unmatched bases: 3. The CDR3 runs to 13 residues. Germline V lookup: CDR1 MDHEN, CDR2 SYDVKM. The CDR3 DNA reads as TGTGCCAGCAGAAGACAGGGTTCCTACGAGCAGTACTTC. It encodes CASRRQGSYEQYF.

The chain links TRBV10-3 to TRBJ2-3; D is perhaps TRBD2 (6 bases). The V and J ends lost 6 bases and 2 bases respectively, with 21 bases between them. Germline lookup yields CDR1 ENHRY and CDR2 SYGVKD. CDR3 length equals 17 residues. The DNA for the CDR3 is TGTGCCATCAGCCCCCTGACTGCGGGACCCGACACAGATACGCAGTATTTT. Its translation is CAISPLTAGPDTDTQYF.

This clone appeared a single time. V is TRBV19 and J is TRBJ2-3; 11 bases line up with TRBD2. The J segment lost 3 bases and the V segment lost 2 bases, leaving 4 bases of the junction unmatched. CDR1 is LNHDA, CDR2 SQIVND, per germline (reference sequence). The CDR3 is 16 amino acids. The CDR3 DNA follows: TGTGCCAGTAGTATAAAGACTAGCGGGAATACAGATACGCAGTATTTT. Amino acids: CASSIKTSGNTDTQYF.

The rearrangement links TRBV27 to TRBJ1-6, with a tentative D call TRBD1 (6 bases). V was pared by 3 bases and J by 5 bases, with 17 bases between. This CDR3 comprises 17 residues. Germline CDR1 MNHEY, CDR2 SMNVEV (reference sequence). CDR3 sequence (DNA): TGTGCCAGCAGTTTGTGGGGGCCCAGGGACCATAATTCACCCCTCCACTTT. This encodes CASSLWGPRDHNSPLHF.

The chain joins TRBV19 to TRBJ2-3; no clear D gene. Germline V gene lookup returns CDR1 LNHDA and CDR2 SQIVND (reference sequence). Deletions cut 3 bases from V and 2 bases from J, with 15 bases between. The CDR3 sequence is 16 residues long. The CDR3 sequence is CASSIIGLPSTDTQYF. CDR3 DNA sequence: TGTGCCAGTAGTATTATCGGGCTCCCATCCACAGATACGCAGTATTTT. The full variable domain, rest sourced from reference TRBV19 and TRBJ2-3, is DGGITQSPKYLFRKEGQNVTLSCEQNLNHDAMYWYRQDPGQGLRLIYYSQIVNDFQKGDIAEGYSVSREKKESFPLTVTSAQKNPTAFYLCASSIIGLPSTDTQYFGPGTRLTVL.

The J gene is TRBJ2-3, the V gene TRBV15; perhaps TRBD2 as D (6 bases). The CDR3 loop spans 14 amino acids. Germline CDR1 and CDR2: LNHNV and YYDKDF (reference sequence). The V gene lost 2 bases and the J gene lost 1 base, with 7 bases spanning the gap. This chain's CDR3 is CATSRWEGTDTQYF. The CDR3 nucleotides are TGTGCCACCAGCAGATGGGAGGGCACAGATACGCAGTATTTT.